This T cell receptor (beta chain) was identified during a study of spatial heterogeneity in lung cancer. Study information: Detection consistently yielded more beta chains than alpha chains. Raw reads showed each unique TCR and UMI combination turning up more than ten times on average. Overall study results and limits: Tumors with more nonsynonymous mutations had more expanded intratumoral alpha and beta TCRs.

TCRdb re-called the 5' RACE reads through MiXCR, storing one row per CDR3 protein. The repertoire includes approximately 5,500 distinct CDR3 sequences, about 6.4% of them detected once, and about 35% sits in the top ten. Stated time point: sample taken at primary tumor resection. This clonotype was picked up many times. Its antigen is not identified. This beta chain is an off-target read within a library intended for alpha chains, so its frequency means little. The germline CDR1 and CDR2 sequences are MNHEY and SVGAGI. This CDR3 region has 13 residues. The ends were cut back, 0 bases at V and 5 bases at J, with 5 bases in the middle.

This clonotype was obtained from a female donor with early-stage non-small cell lung cancer. The chain carries TRBV6-5 and TRBJ1-5, with unresolved D. The sample was lung tumor tissue, taken at surgery. The CDR3 nucleotides are TGTGCCAGCAGTTACTCGCTGGATCAGCCCCAGCATTTT. Its translation: CASSYSLDQPQHF.